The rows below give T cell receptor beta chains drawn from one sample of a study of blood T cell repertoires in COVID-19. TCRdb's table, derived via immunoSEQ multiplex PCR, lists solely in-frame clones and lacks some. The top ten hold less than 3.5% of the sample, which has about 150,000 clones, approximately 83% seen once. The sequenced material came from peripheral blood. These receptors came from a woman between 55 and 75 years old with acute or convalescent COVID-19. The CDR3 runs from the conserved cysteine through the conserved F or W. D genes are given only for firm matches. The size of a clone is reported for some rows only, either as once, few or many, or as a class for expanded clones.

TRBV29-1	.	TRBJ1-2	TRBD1	CSVSGGVATSNYGYTF	TGCAGCGTGTCAGGGGGCGTCGCGACCTCCAACTATGGCTACACCTTC
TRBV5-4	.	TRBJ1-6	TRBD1	CASTPDRAHNSPLHF	TGTGCCAGCACCCCCGACAGGGCCCATAATTCACCCCTCCACTTT
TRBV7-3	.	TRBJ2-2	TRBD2	CASSLIAGPTNTGELFF	TGTGCCAGCAGCTTAATAGCGGGCCCGACGAACACCGGGGAGCTGTTTTTT
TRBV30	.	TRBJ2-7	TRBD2	CAWSARPGLAAYEQYF	TGTGCCTGGAGTGCCCGGCCGGGACTAGCGGCCTACGAGCAGTACTTC
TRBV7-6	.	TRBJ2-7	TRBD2	CASSLVLGGGAEQYF	TGTGCCAGCAGCTTAGTGCTGGGGGGAGGGGCCGAGCAGTACTTC
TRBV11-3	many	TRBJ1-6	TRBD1	CASSSGTGGSPLHF	TGTGCCAGCAGCTCGGGGACAGGAGGTTCACCCCTCCACTTT
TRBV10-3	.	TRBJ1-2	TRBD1	CAVGTGNYGYTF	TGTGCCGTCGGGACAGGGAACTATGGCTACACCTTC
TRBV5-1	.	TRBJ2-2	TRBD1	CASSSTGAGTGELFF	TGCGCCAGCAGCTCGACAGGGGCGGGCACCGGGGAGCTGTTTTTT
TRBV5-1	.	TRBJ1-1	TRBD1	CASSPTGQGGTEAFF	TGCGCCAGCAGCCCCACCGGACAGGGAGGCACTGAAGCTTTCTTT
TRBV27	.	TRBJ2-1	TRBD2	CASSSTSLWGQRGVYNEQFF	TGTGCCAGCAGTTCCACATCGCTTTGGGGTCAGCGGGGGGTCTACAATGAGCAGTTCTTC
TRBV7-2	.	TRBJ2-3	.	CASSRGGGPSTDTQYF	TGTGCCAGCAGCCGCGGCGGGGGCCCTAGCACAGATACGCAGTATTTT
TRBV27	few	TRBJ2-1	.	CASKRLGEYNEQFF	TGTGCCAGCAAACGTTTAGGGGAATACAATGAGCAGTTCTTC
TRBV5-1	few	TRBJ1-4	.	CASRGAGEKLFF	TGCGCCAGCAGGGGGGCGGGTGAAAAACTGTTTTTT
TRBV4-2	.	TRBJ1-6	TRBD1	CASSQGGQNNSPLHF	TGTGCCAGCAGCCAAGGGGGACAGAATAATTCACCCCTCCACTTT
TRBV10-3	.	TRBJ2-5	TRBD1	CAIRPGGPQETQYF	TGTGCCATCAGGCCAGGGGGTCCCCAAGAGACCCAGTACTTC
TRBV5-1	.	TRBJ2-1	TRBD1	CASSLQRTGIYNEQFF	TGCGCCAGCAGCTTACAGAGGACAGGGATATACAATGAGCAGTTCTTC
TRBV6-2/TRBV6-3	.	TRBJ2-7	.	CASSDPGEWKQYF	TGTGCCAGCAGTGATCCAGGGGAATGGAAGCAGTACTTC
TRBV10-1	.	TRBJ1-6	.	CASSEMGGPLHF	TGCGCCAGCAGTGAAATGGGGGGGCCCCTCCACTTT
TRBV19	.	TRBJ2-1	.	CASSMTRGYNEQFF	TGTGCCAGTAGTATGACAAGGGGCTACAATGAGCAGTTCTTC
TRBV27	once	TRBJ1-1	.	CASSSPMISRAFF	TGTGCCAGCAGTTCCCCTATGATATCTAGGGCTTTCTTT